The 24 T cell receptor beta chains presented below share a single source sample, sequenced in a study of cytomegalovirus exposure and HLA in healthy donors. Use of 60 Vbeta and 13 Jbeta primers characterized the PCR. Here immunoSEQ multiplex PCR was the method, and the copy in TCRdb shows in-frame clones only, minus some. The sample lists around 150,000 clones; under 90% were seen once. Material for sequencing was PBMCs. The receptor source for this set is a boy aged 2 to 9 in good health and CMV-seronegative.

This clone has just one count. V and J are TRBV6-6 and TRBJ1-5; D gene uncertain. Trimming stripped 11 bases from V and 1 base from J, with 12 bases between. CDR3 length: 13 amino acids. CDR1 MNHNY and CDR2 SVGAGI come from the germline V gene (reference sequence). The CDR3 loop is CALRAASNQPQHF. CDR3 DNA: TGTGCCCTGCGGGCAGCAAGCAATCAGCCCCAGCATTTT.

This sequence joins TRBV6-5 and TRBJ2-5; no reliable D call. The ends were cut back, 7 bases at V and 11 bases at J, with 20 bases in the middle. Germline V gives CDR1 MNHEY, CDR2 SVGAGI. This CDR3 comprises 13 residues. Here the CDR3 reads CASTPLISGEQYF. CDR3 sequence (DNA): TGTGCCAGCACCCCCCTGATTTCCGGAGAGCAGTACTTC.

V is TRBV29-1 and J is TRBJ2-4, with D tentatively TRBD2 (6 bases). V was cut by 5 bases and J by 6 bases, with 17 bases left in between. Germline-derived CDR1 and CDR2 are SQVTM and ANQGSEA. This CDR3 has 14 residues. The DNA for the CDR3 is TGCAGCGTTAGTGAACGTACCGGGGGAAACATTCAGTACTTC. Protein sequence: CSVSERTGGNIQYF.

The chain has TRBV28 and TRBJ1-4, with D possibly TRBD1 on 5 matching bases. The CDR3 consists of 15 residues. V was pared by 2 bases and J by 1 base, with 8 bases between. Germline CDR1 reads MDHEN; CDR2 reads SYDVKM. For the CDR3, the DNA is TGTGCCAGCAGTTTACCTCAGGGAACTAATGAAAAACTGTTTTTT. Residues: CASSLPQGTNEKLFF.

The genes are TRBV28 and TRBJ2-1, with 9 bases fitting TRBD1. From germline, CDR1 is MDHEN and CDR2 SYDVKM. This CDR3 comprises 16 residues. V was clipped by 3 bases and J by 6 bases; unmatched bases: 9. The CDR3 protein is CASSFYRDRVSNEQFF. The CDR3 DNA sequence: TGTGCCAGCAGTTTCTACCGGGACAGGGTGAGCAATGAGCAGTTCTTC.

In its sample, this clone was seen once. This chain uses TRBV25-1 with TRBJ1-2, with 8 positions matching TRBD1. This CDR3 comprises 15 residues. J was trimmed by 6 bases and V by 4 bases; bases with no gene match: 10. The germline V gene has CDR1 MGHDK and CDR2 SYGVNS. The chain's CDR3 is CASSGWTGRENGYTF. The DNA of the CDR3 is TGTGCCAGCAGTGGGTGGACAGGGCGCGAAAATGGCTACACCTTC.

The chain joins TRBV29-1 to TRBJ2-7; 12 bases map to TRBD2. The ends lost 6 bases at V and 7 bases at J; junction bases unmatched: 10. The V gene's germline CDR1 is SQVTM and CDR2 ANQGSEA. CDR3 length: 14 amino acids. CDR3 protein: CSVATSGGLSEQYF. CDR3 sequence (DNA): TGCAGCGTGGCGACTAGCGGGGGCCTCTCGGAGCAGTACTTC.

This chain joins TRBV7-9 and TRBJ2-7, with 10 nucleotides matching TRBD2. Trimming cost V 5 bases and J 3 bases; bases outside gene matches: 7. The CDR3 is 15 residues long. CDR1 and CDR2 from the germline V gene are SEHNR and FQNEAQ (reference sequence). CDR3 sequence reads: CASSPPASGGYEQYF. DNA of the CDR3: TGTGCCAGCAGCCCCCCAGCTAGCGGGGGCTACGAGCAGTACTTC.

The chain uses TRBV2 and TRBJ2-5, with 10 bases matching TRBD1. The CDR3 runs to 14 residues. The J segment lost 5 bases and the V segment lost 6 bases, leaving 6 bases of the junction unmatched. Germline lookup yields CDR1 SNHLY and CDR2 FYNNEI. CDR3 sequence: CASSLDRGTETQYF. CDR3 sequence (DNA): TGTGCCAGCAGCTTGGACAGGGGGACCGAGACCCAGTACTTC.

The rearrangement links TRBV4-3 to TRBJ1-5; TRBD1 agrees at 8 bases. There are 16 residues in the CDR3. Germline loops: CDR1 LGHNA, CDR2 YSLEER. V was pared by 0 bases and J by 6 bases, with 7 bases of the junction left unmatched. The CDR3 protein is CASSQDHQGAGQPQHF. The CDR3 region has the DNA TGCGCCAGCAGCCAAGATCATCAGGGGGCTGGTCAGCCCCAGCATTTT.

This sequence joins TRBV7-2 and TRBJ1-3; D is undetermined. The CDR3 has 14 amino acids. CDR1 is SGHTA, CDR2 FQGNSA, per germline. V was cut by 2 bases and J by 0 bases, with 5 bases left in between. CDR3 in DNA: TGTGCCAGCAGCTTACCCCTCTCTGGAAACACCATATATTTT. It codes for CASSLPLSGNTIYF.

The CDR3 DNA reads as TGTGCCACCAGCAGAGATCGAGGGTCTCTCGGTGGCTACACCTTC. Its protein product is CATSRDRGSLGGYTF. The rearrangement uses TRBV15 and TRBJ1-2, with unresolved D. V gave up 0 bases and J gave up 7 bases, with 15 bases separating them. CDR1 is LNHNV and CDR2 is YYDKDF in the germline V gene (reference sequence). This CDR3 has 15 amino acids. Together with reference TRBV15 and TRBJ1-2, the CDR3 gives the full variable domain: DAMVIQNPRYQVTQFGKPVTLSCSQTLNHNVMYWYQQKSSQAPKLLFHYYDKDFNNEADTPDNFQSRRPNTSFCFLDIRSPGLGDTAMYLCATSRDRGSLGGYTFGSGTRLTVV.

For this clone: One junction end does not reproduce the germline sequence, and a read error may be involved. The V call is TRBV7-9, the J call TRBJ1-2; 10 positions match TRBD1. Looked up from germline, CDR1 is SEHNR and CDR2 is FQNEAQ (reference sequence). The CDR3 is 16 amino acids. The CDR3 is CSSSPPAGTGDRGYTF. The CDR3 bases are TGTTCCAGCAGCCCCCCCGCCGGGACAGGGGATCGTGGCTACACCTTC.

Comment on this clone: The same CDR3 arises from other DNA sequences in this sample as well. This chain joins TRBV4-2 and TRBJ2-5; 12 bases match TRBD2. The CDR3 runs 17 residues. Germline CDR1 and CDR2: LGHNA and YNFKEQ. With 4 bases clipped from V and 5 bases from J, the junction kept 11 bases outside the gene matches. The CDR3 region is CASSLGRGLAGGETQYF. CDR3 coding DNA: TGTGCCAGCAGCCTAGGTCGTGGCCTAGCGGGAGGGGAGACCCAGTACTTC.

This rearrangement joins TRBV6-5 to TRBJ1-5; no clear D. The V and J ends lost 5 bases and 0 bases respectively, with 8 bases between them. This CDR3 is built from 14 residues. Germline loops: CDR1 MNHEY, CDR2 SVGAGI. In DNA form, the CDR3 reads TGTGCCAGCAGTGCTCAGATTAGCAATCAGCCCCAGCATTTT. Its protein is CASSAQISNQPQHF.

The chain couples TRBV4-1 to TRBJ2-3; TRBD1 agrees at 8 bases. CDR1 is MGHRA, CDR2 YSYEKL, per germline. J lost 0 bases, V lost 2 bases, and 4 bases had no gene match. This CDR3 has 16 amino acids. CDR3 bases: TGCGCCAGCAGCCAAAAAACAGGGGGTAGCACAGATACGCAGTATTTT. Translating gives CASSQKTGGSTDTQYF.

The CDR3 here is CAISKTGEQYF. In DNA, the CDR3 is TGTGCCATCAGTAAAACAGGGGAGCAGTACTTC. The chain combines TRBV10-3 with TRBJ2-5; 7 bases are shared with TRBD1. The CDR3 totals 11 residues. V lost 5 bases and J lost 11; bases outside the gene matches: 5. Germline-derived CDR1 and CDR2 are ENHRY and SYGVKD.

This clone has just one count. The J gene is TRBJ2-2, the V gene TRBV7-9; TRBD1 might be the D (6 bases). The CDR3 runs 15 residues. CDR1 is SEHNR and CDR2 is FQNEAQ in the germline V gene (reference sequence). V was pared by 1 base and J by 3 bases, with 9 bases between. The DNA for the CDR3 is TGTGCCAGCAGCTTAGGGGACATAGACACCGGGGAGCTGTTTTTT. Its translation: CASSLGDIDTGELFF.

The gene calls are TRBV7-6 and TRBJ2-5; TRBD2 is a possible D gene (6 bases). The DNA matches TRBJ2-7 better at its end, which makes the J call doubtful. Germline V gene data show CDR1 as SGHVS and CDR2 as FNYEAQ. CDR3 length equals 18 residues. DNA of the CDR3: TGTGCCAGCAGCTTAGCTCCCATGCGGGGCCGAACAACCTACGAGCAGTACTTC. This sequence encodes CASSLAPMRGRTTYEQYF.

V and J are TRBV5-6 and TRBJ1-1; D gene ambiguous. The germline V gene has CDR1 SGHDT and CDR2 YYEEEE. The V and J ends lost 3 bases and 4 bases respectively, with 16 bases between them. The CDR3 covers 15 residues. CDR3 nucleotides: TGTGCCAGCAGCTCAAAACAGAACCTGGGCACTGAAGCTTTCTTT. It codes for CASSSKQNLGTEAFF.

The chain has TRBV6-5 and TRBJ2-5; TRBD2 aligns across 14 bases. This CDR3 is 16 amino acids long. J gave up 5 bases and V 2 bases, and 4 bases lay outside the gene matches. Germline-derived CDR1 and CDR2 are MNHEY and SVGAGI. CDR3 sequence: CASSYGGLAGDETQYF. For the CDR3, the DNA is TGTGCCAGCAGTTACGGGGGACTAGCGGGGGATGAGACCCAGTACTTC.

This chain uses TRBV2 with TRBJ2-3; TRBD1 aligns across 10 bases. CDR3 size: 15 residues. The V gene's germline CDR1 is SNHLY and CDR2 FYNNEI. V shed 6 bases and J 1 base; nucleotides not matched to a gene: 4. In DNA, the CDR3 is TGTGCCAGCAGAGGAGGGACAGGGGGCACAGATACGCAGTATTTT. This sequence encodes CASRGGTGGTDTQYF.

This clone appeared a few times. V usage is TRBV28 and J usage is TRBJ1-5, with D unclear. The CDR3 spans 17 residues. With 2 bases removed from V and 5 bases from J, the gap between germline ends came to 19 bases. Germline V gene lookup returns CDR1 MDHEN and CDR2 SYDVKM. The CDR3 reads CASSLLIRRGGDQPQHF. CDR3 sequence (DNA): TGTGCCAGCAGTTTACTTATAAGGCGGGGAGGCGATCAGCCCCAGCATTTT.

The chain combines TRBV6-5 with TRBJ1-1, with D possibly matching TRBD1 (5 bases). Germline CDR1 reads MNHEY; CDR2 reads SVGAGI. The CDR3 has 11 amino acids. Trimming removed 6 bases at V and 5 bases at J, with 7 bases between. The CDR3 DNA is TGTGCCAGCAGGGGGCTGACTGAAGCTTTCTTT. This encodes CASRGLTEAFF.